The subject of this entry is one T cell receptor (beta chain). The target antigen is unknown. The CDR3 contains 14 residues. The V gene's germline CDR1 is SGDLS and CDR2 YYNGEE. With 2 bases removed from V and 2 bases from J, the gap between germline ends came to 11 bases. The data stem from a study of graft-versus-host responses after intestinal transplantation. At the level of the study: Grafts were multivisceral, liver-intestinal, or isolated intestinal. Once they had received anti-thymocyte globulin induction, all recipients took tacrolimus and steroids for around three years. General observations from the study: GvH clones detected in recipient marrow included some appearing first in ileum or blood. There was an association between peak levels of circulating GvH clones and early post-transplant HvG declines.

Only in-frame clones appear in the TCRdb table, and some are missing; sequencing was by immunoSEQ multiplex PCR. The sample holds about 51,000 clones, about 95% seen once. The V call is TRBV9, the J call TRBJ2-7; possibly TRBD2 for D (7 bases). The TCR comes from a human donor who was the organ donor for an intestinal transplant. The specimen comprised unstimulated CD8+ T cells sorted from spleen or lymph node cells, sampled before transplant. The CDR3 protein is CASSVGGAAYEQYF. Here the CDR3 DNA reads TGTGCCAGCAGCGTTGGGGGGGCGGCCTACGAGCAGTACTTC.